The 14 T cell receptor beta chains below come from one sample, sequenced in a study of early T cells in non-severe SARS-CoV-2 infection. TCRdb reprocessed the 5' RACE reads with MiXCR, giving one entry per CDR3 protein. The sample lists 110,000 or so distinct CDR3 sequences, about 12% occurring once. The sequencing sample was made of whole blood. The receptors derive from an adult who was a healthcare worker with PCR-confirmed SARS-CoV-2 infection or an uninfected control (not recorded which).

This clonotype was detected ten times or more. J is TRBJ2-7 and V is TRBV5-1; the D gene is possibly TRBD2 (6 bases). Germline assignment: CDR1 SGHRS and CDR2 YFSETQ. The V gene lost 4 bases and the J gene lost 0 bases, with 20 bases spanning the gap. The CDR3 loop spans 17 amino acids. Here the CDR3 DNA reads TGCGCCAGCAGCCCAGGGACTTTTTTACTAACCTCCTACGAGCAGTACTTC. It is translated as CASSPGTFLLTSYEQYF.

This clonotype came up a few times. V usage is TRBV3-1 and J usage is TRBJ2-2; D remains ambiguous. There are 14 residues in the CDR3. Trimming pared 2 bases from V and 4 bases from J, leaving 8 bases between. CDR1 LGHDT and CDR2 YNNKEL come from the germline V gene (reference sequence). The CDR3 protein is CASSQQDTTGELFF. CDR3 in DNA: TGTGCCAGCAGCCAACAGGATACCACCGGGGAGCTGTTTTTT.

V is TRBV29-1 and J is TRBJ1-1; TRBD1 agrees at 7 bases. The CDR3 runs 11 residues. CDR1 SQVTM and CDR2 ANQGSEA come from the germline V gene. V shed 6 bases, J shed 3 bases, and the junction held 1 base outside the gene matches. This CDR3 is CSVRGDTEAFF. The DNA of the CDR3 is TGCAGCGTCAGGGGGGACACTGAAGCTTTCTTT.

The CDR3 region has the DNA TGCAGTGCCCGGGACAGGGAAGGGAGATCACCCCTCCACTTT. This translates into CSARDREGRSPLHF. This rearrangement joins TRBV20-1 to TRBJ1-6; 9 bases match TRBD1. With V trimmed by 6 bases and J by 10 bases, 10 bases remained unmatched. The CDR3 extends over 14 amino acids. Germline V lookup: CDR1 DFQATT, CDR2 SNEGSKA (reference sequence).

Here the CDR3 reads CANFDRTAWGSPLHF. CDR3 bases: TGTGCCAACTTTGATCGGACCGCGTGGGGTTCACCCCTCCACTTT. This chain connects TRBV6-9 to TRBJ1-6; D gene ambiguous. The V gene's germline CDR1 is MNHGY and CDR2 SVAAGI. The CDR3 extends over 15 amino acids. V lost 10 bases, J lost 9 bases, and 22 bases lay in between.

There are a few counts of this clonotype. This chain joins TRBV2 and TRBJ1-5; TRBD1 is a possible D gene (5 bases). The CDR3 sequence is 14 residues long. V shed 2 bases and J shed 3 bases, with 8 bases lying between them. From germline, CDR1 is SNHLY and CDR2 FYNNEI. CDR3 nucleotide sequence: TGTGCCAGCAGTGAACGCAGGGACAATCAGCCCCAGCATTTT. Residues: CASSERRDNQPQHF. The whole variable domain, filled in from reference TRBV2 and TRBJ1-5, reads EPEVTQTPSHQVTQMGQEVILRCVPISNHLYFYWYRQILGQKVEFLVSFYNNEISEKSEIFDDQFSVERPDGSNFTLKIRSTKLEDSAMYFCASSERRDNQPQHFGDGTRLSIL.

The V call is TRBV2, the J call TRBJ2-5; 8 nucleotides align to TRBD1. J lost 4 bases, V lost 6 bases, and 7 bases had no gene match. The CDR3 is made up of 14 amino acids. Germline lookup yields CDR1 SNHLY and CDR2 FYNNEI. The CDR3 loop is CASRQTDRAETQYF. The CDR3 bases are TGTGCCAGCAGACAAACGGACAGGGCAGAGACCCAGTACTTC.

This clonotype was observed a handful of times. The rearrangement uses TRBV12-3 or TRBV12-4 and TRBJ2-1; 15 positions match TRBD2. The V segment lost 6 bases and the J segment 9 bases; nucleotides outside the gene matches: 9. This CDR3 contains 16 residues. The CDR3 nucleotides are TGTGCCAGCAGCTTATTAGGGACTAGCGGGAGGAGTGAGCAGTTCTTC. It translates to CASSLLGTSGRSEQFF.

This chain joins TRBV9 and TRBJ2-4; 10 nucleotides agree with TRBD1. With 0 bases clipped from V and 2 bases from J, the junction kept 5 bases outside the gene matches. Per germline, CDR1 SGDLS and CDR2 YYNGEE. The CDR3 covers 17 residues. CDR3 nucleotide sequence: TGTGCCAGCAGCGTAGATCCGGGACAGGGGACCAAAAACATTCAGTACTTC. Translated: CASSVDPGQGTKNIQYF.

This sequence joins TRBV27 and TRBJ1-1; 11 bases fit TRBD1. Germline V gene sequence: CDR1 MNHEY, CDR2 SMNVEV (reference sequence). The CDR3 runs 16 residues. V dropped 6 bases and J dropped 3; count of bases not matched to a gene: 9. The CDR3 loop reads CASRTRRDRGDTEAFF. For the CDR3, the DNA is TGTGCCAGCAGGACTAGGAGGGACAGGGGGGACACTGAAGCTTTCTTT.

In this sample, this clonotype turned up many times. V gene TRBV11-3 combines with J gene TRBJ1-1, with 7 bases fitting TRBD1. The V gene's germline CDR1 is SGHNT and CDR2 YENEEA. J was trimmed by 5 bases and V by 4 bases; bases with no gene match: 4. This CDR3 spans 13 amino acids. The CDR3 DNA follows: TGTGCCAGCAGCTGGGACAGTAAAACTGAAGCTTTCTTT. Translation gives CASSWDSKTEAFF.

This clonotype was seen ten or more times. The chain links TRBV6-1 to TRBJ2-2; possibly TRBD2 for D (7 bases). Germline CDR1 reads MNHNS; CDR2 reads SASEGT. The CDR3 has 14 amino acids. Trimming stripped 7 bases from V and 5 bases from J, with 14 bases between. CDR3: CASMQGRGTGELFF. The DNA of the CDR3 is TGTGCCAGCATGCAGGGGAGGGGGACCGGGGAGCTGTTTTTT.

The chain employs TRBV29-1 and TRBJ2-1; the D gene could be TRBD1 or TRBD2 (6 bases each). This CDR3 comprises 16 residues. CDR1 and CDR2 from the germline V gene are SQVTM and ANQGSEA. Trimming cost V 2 bases and J 0 bases, with 14 bases left between them. The CDR3 region is CSVERGATSSYNEQFF. CDR3 nucleotides: TGCAGCGTTGAAAGGGGGGCCACAAGCTCCTACAATGAGCAGTTCTTC.

J is TRBJ2-1 and V is TRBV24-1; no definite D call. V dropped 4 bases and J dropped 7 bases, with 10 bases sitting between them. Looked up from germline, CDR1 is KGHDR and CDR2 is SFDVKD. The CDR3 is made up of 13 amino acids. CDR3 sequence: CATSDPSVNEQFF. The CDR3 region has the DNA TGTGCCACCAGTGACCCCTCCGTGAATGAGCAGTTCTTC.